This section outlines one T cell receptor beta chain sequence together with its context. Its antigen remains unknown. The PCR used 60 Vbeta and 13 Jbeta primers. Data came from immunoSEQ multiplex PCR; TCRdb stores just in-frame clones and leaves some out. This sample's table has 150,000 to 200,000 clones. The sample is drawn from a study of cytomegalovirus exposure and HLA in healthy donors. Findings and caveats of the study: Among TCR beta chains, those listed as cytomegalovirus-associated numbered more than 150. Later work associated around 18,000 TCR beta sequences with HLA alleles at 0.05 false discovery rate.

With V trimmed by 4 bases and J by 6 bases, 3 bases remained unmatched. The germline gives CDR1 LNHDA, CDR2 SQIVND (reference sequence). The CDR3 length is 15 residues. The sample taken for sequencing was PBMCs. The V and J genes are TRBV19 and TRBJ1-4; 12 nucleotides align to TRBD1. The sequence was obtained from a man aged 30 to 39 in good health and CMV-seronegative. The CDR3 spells CASSSGTGGDEKLFF. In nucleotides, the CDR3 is TGTGCCAGTAGTAGCGGGACAGGGGGCGATGAAAAACTGTTTTTT.